The sequence of this TCR beta chain was determined in a study of patients and donors after allogeneic stem cell transplantation. This clonotype was recorded a few times. MiXCR, run by TCRdb on the RT-PCR reads, gives a single entry per CDR3 protein. The table shows some 960,000 distinct CDR3 sequences, with approximately 18% occurring only once. The trim removed 6 bases at V and 4 bases at J, leaving 5 bases unmatched. The CDR3 loop spans 12 amino acids. Germline CDR1 reads SQVTM; CDR2 reads ANQGSEA. The sequencing sample was made of blood, either unsorted or a sorted T cell fraction (not recorded which). This chain links TRBV29-1 with TRBJ2-5, with TRBD2 matching over 7 bases. This TCR was sampled from a human donor who was either an allogeneic HSCT recipient or a stem cell or donor lymphocyte infusion donor (not recorded which). It is not recorded whose cells these are; they may come from a transplant donor. The CDR3 coding sequence is TGCAGCGTGGGTTCTAGCGGAGAGACCCAGTACTTC. It translates to CSVGSSGETQYF.